This entry lists 2 T cell receptor beta chains sequenced from one sample in a study of cytomegalovirus exposure and HLA in healthy donors (TCRdb year 2017). Libraries were constructed by the immunoSEQ multiplex PCR assay. Here the immuneACCESS table is served through TCRdb, limited to in-frame sequences with V and J called. Missing clones are a known gap in these copies; in checked studies unresolved V genes cover under half, and the rest lacks a known reason. The sample table lists about 130,000 clones, nearly 90% of them with a count of one. The ten largest clones add up to approximately 9.2% of the sample. Sequencing used PBMCs. Receptors originate from a woman aged 18-30 years in good health and CMV-seropositive.

The rearrangement links TRBV13 to TRBJ2-7, with 8 bases identical to TRBD2. The CDR3 sequence is 15 residues long. J lost 2 bases, V lost 5 bases, and 8 bases had no gene match. CDR1 is PRHDT and CDR2 is FYEKMQ in the germline V gene (reference sequence). In DNA, the CDR3 is TGTGCCAGCAGCATCTACCGGGAGGGACCCTACGAGCAGTACTTC. It is translated as CASSIYREGPYEQYF.

The rearrangement joins TRBV5-4 to TRBJ2-1, with a tentative D call TRBD2 (7 bases). The CDR3 is 14 residues long. Germline V gene sequence: CDR1 SGHNT, CDR2 YYREEE (reference sequence). Trimming shortened V by 4 bases and J by 9 bases, and 17 bases separated the two germline ends. The CDR3 is CASSPLKGEGEQFF. DNA for the CDR3: TGTGCCAGCAGCCCCCTGAAGGGGGAGGGTGAGCAGTTCTTC. Full variable domain (remainder filled in from reference TRBV5-4 and TRBJ2-1): ETGVTQSPTHLIKTRGQQVTLRCSSQSGHNTVSWYQQALGQGPQFIFQYYREEENGRGNFPPRFSGLQFPNYSSELNVNALELDDSALYLCASSPLKGEGEQFFGPGTRLTVL.